This T cell receptor (beta chain) was recorded in a study of control samples from healthy donors and cancer patients. This clone was seen only a few times. The repertoire was sequenced with immunoSEQ multiplex PCR; TCRdb's copy has only in-frame clones and lacks some. Here the sample spans about 160,000 clones, just over 95% being singletons. Per germline, CDR1 SGHDT and CDR2 YYEEEE. The J segment lost 5 bases and the V segment lost 0 bases, leaving 7 bases of the junction unmatched. There are 16 residues in the CDR3. The origin of this receptor is a woman younger than 45 in good health. The chain employs TRBV5-6 and TRBJ2-5; 10 bases match TRBD2. The source material was blood. CDR3 DNA: TGTGCCAGCAGCTTGGAGCTAGCGGGAGTACAGGAGACCCAGTACTTC. Residues: CASSLELAGVQETQYF.